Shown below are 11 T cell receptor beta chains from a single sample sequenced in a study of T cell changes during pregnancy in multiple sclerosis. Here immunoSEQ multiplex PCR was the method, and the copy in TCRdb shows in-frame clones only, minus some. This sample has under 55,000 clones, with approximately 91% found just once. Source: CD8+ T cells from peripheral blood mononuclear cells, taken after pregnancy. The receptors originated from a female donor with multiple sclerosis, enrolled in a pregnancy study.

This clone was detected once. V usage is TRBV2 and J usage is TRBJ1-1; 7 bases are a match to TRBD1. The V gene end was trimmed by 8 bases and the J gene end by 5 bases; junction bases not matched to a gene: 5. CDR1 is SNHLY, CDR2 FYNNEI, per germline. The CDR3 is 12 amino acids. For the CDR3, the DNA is TGTGCCAGCGGACAGGACCATACTGAAGCTTTCTTT. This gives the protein CASGQDHTEAFF.

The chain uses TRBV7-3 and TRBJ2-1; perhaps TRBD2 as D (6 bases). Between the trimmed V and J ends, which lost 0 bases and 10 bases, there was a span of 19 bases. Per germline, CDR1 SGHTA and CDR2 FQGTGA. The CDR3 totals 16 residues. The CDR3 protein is CASSLTSWDSDGEQFF. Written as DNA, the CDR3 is TGTGCCAGCAGCTTAACATCCTGGGACTCAGACGGGGAGCAGTTCTTC.

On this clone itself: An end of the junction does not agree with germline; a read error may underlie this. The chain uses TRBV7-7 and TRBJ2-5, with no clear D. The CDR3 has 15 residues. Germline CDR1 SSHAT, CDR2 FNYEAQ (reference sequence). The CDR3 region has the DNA TGTGCTAGCAGCTTAGAGGCAGCGATGAAAGAGACCCAGTACTTC. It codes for CASSLEAAMKETQYF.

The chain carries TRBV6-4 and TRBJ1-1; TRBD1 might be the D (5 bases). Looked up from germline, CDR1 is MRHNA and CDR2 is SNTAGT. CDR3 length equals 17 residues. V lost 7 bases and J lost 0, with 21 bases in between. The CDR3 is CASNSLAGNPMNTEAFF. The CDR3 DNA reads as TGTGCCAGCAATAGTTTGGCAGGGAATCCCATGAACACTGAAGCTTTCTTT.

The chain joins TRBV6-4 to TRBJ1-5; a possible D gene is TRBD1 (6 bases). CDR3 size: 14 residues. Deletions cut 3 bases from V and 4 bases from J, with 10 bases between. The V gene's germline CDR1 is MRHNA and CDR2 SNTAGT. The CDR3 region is CASSEEGENQPQHF. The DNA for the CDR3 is TGTGCCAGCAGTGAAGAGGGGGAAAATCAGCCCCAGCATTTT.

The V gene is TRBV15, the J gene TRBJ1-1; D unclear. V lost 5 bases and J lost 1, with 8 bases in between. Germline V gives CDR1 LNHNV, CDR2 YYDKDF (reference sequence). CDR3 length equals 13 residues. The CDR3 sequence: CATSRTRNTEAFF. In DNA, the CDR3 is TGTGCCACCAGCCGTACGCGGAACACTGAAGCTTTCTTT.

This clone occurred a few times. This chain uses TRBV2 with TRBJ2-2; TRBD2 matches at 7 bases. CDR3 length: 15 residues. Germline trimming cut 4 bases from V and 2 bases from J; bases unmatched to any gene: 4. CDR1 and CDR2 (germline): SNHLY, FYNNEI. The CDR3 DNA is TGTGCCAGCAGTGCGGGGAGGGCCAACACCGGGGAGCTGTTTTTT. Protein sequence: CASSAGRANTGELFF.

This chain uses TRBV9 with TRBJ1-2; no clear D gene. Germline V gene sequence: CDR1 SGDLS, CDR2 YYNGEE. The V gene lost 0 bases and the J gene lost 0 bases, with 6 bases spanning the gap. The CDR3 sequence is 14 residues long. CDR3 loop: CASSVELANYGYTF. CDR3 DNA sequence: TGTGCCAGCAGCGTAGAGTTAGCTAACTATGGCTACACCTTC.

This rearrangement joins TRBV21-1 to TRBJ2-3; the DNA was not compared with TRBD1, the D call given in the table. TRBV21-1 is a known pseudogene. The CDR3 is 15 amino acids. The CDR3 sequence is CASSSLADRTDTQYF. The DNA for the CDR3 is TGTGCCAGCAGCTCTCTCGCGGACAGAACAGATACGCAGTATTTT.

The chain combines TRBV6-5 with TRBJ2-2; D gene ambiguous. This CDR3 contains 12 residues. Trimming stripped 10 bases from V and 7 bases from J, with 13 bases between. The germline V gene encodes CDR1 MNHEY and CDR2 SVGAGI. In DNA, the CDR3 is TGTGCCACAGCCACACACAGCGGGGAGCTGTTTTTT. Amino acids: CATATHSGELFF.

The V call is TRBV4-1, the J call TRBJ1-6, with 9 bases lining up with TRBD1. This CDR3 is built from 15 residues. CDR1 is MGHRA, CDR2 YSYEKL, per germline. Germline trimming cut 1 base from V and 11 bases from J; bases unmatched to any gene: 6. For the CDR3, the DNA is TGCGCCAGCAGCCAAGGGGGGACAGGGTCGACACCCCTCCACTTT. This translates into CASSQGGTGSTPLHF.